One sample yielded the 32 T cell receptor beta chains listed below, sequenced in a study of identical twins. TCRdb analysed the 5' RACE reads with MiXCR anew, one entry per CDR3 protein. Of around 690,000 distinct CDR3 sequences in the sample, approximately 21% were seen once. The sample was also linked to a second study, of T cells expressing NK-cell markers.

Source material: PBMCs. The receptors come from a young woman in good health.

This clonotype was counted a few times. This sequence joins TRBV5-1 and TRBJ1-1; 9 bases map to TRBD1. Germline V CDR1 and CDR2: SGHRS, YFSETQ. This CDR3 has 15 residues. Losses at the gene ends were 4 bases for V and 2 bases for J; bases not matched to a gene: 6. CDR3 in DNA: TGCGCCAGCAGCATTGGGACAGGGTTTAACACTGAAGCTTTCTTT. This sequence encodes CASSIGTGFNTEAFF.

The chain combines TRBV7-3 with TRBJ2-3; TRBD2 agrees at 7 bases. The V gene's germline CDR1 is SGHTA and CDR2 FQGTGA. The CDR3 is made up of 16 amino acids. The junction had 14 bases not matched to a gene; V was cut back by 5 bases and J by 6 bases. The CDR3 is CASSLGDGLGEDTQYF. Here the CDR3 DNA reads TGTGCCAGCAGCCTAGGGGACGGACTAGGCGAGGATACGCAGTATTTT.

The sample holds many counts of this clonotype. The gene calls are TRBV3-1 and TRBJ2-5, with D possibly being TRBD1 (5 bases). The CDR3 length is 14 residues. In germline, CDR1 is LGHDT, CDR2 YNNKEL (reference sequence). Deletions cut 2 bases from V and 1 base from J, with 8 bases between. This CDR3 reads CASSQYRGQETQYF. The CDR3 coding sequence is TGTGCCAGCAGCCAATATAGGGGCCAAGAGACCCAGTACTTC.

The V gene is TRBV7-6, the J gene TRBJ2-7; TRBD1 is a possible D gene (5 bases). V lost 5 bases to trimming and J lost 3 bases, with 14 bases between them. The CDR3 sequence is 14 residues long. CDR1 is SGHVS, CDR2 FNYEAQ, per germline. CDR3 coding DNA: TGTGCCAGCAGCCCCCTCGGACAACTCTACGAGCAGTACTTC. Its translation: CASSPLGQLYEQYF. The full variable domain, rest sourced from reference TRBV7-6 and TRBJ2-7, is GAGVSQSPRYKVTKRGQDVALRCDPISGHVSLYWYRQALGQGPEFLTYFNYEAQQDKSGLPNDRFSAERPEGSISTLTIQRTEQRDSAMYRCASSPLGQLYEQYFGPGTRLTVT.

The chain carries TRBV5-1 and TRBJ1-3; weak D call: TRBD1 (5 bases). The CDR3 is 14 amino acids. V lost 0 bases, J lost 8 bases, and 12 bases lay in between. Per the germline V gene, CDR1 is SGHRS and CDR2 is YFSETQ. In nucleotides, the CDR3 is TGCGCCAGCAGCTTGGGCCAGACGGGGGACACCATATATTTT. The encoded protein is CASSLGQTGDTIYF.

In this sample, this clonotype turned up a few times. J is TRBJ1-2 and V is TRBV7-9; D perhaps matches TRBD1 (5 bases). CDR3 size: 16 residues. In germline, CDR1 is SEHNR, CDR2 FQNEAQ (reference sequence). Trimming cost V 4 bases and J 2 bases, with 17 bases left between them. The CDR3 here is CASSSLGRGENYGYTF. The CDR3 nucleotides read TGTGCCAGCAGCTCCCTCGGCCGGGGGGAAAACTATGGCTACACCTTC.

This clonotype was seen more than once but under ten times. This chain links TRBV13 with TRBJ2-1; the match to TRBD2 covers 8 bases. Looked up from germline, CDR1 is PRHDT and CDR2 is FYEKMQ (reference sequence). After removal of 3 bases from V and 7 bases from J, the junction contained 5 bases not matched to a gene. This CDR3 has 14 amino acids. The CDR3 reads CASSFSGVGNEQFF. The CDR3 region has the DNA TGTGCCAGCAGCTTTAGCGGGGTGGGGAATGAGCAGTTCTTC. The entire variable domain, with the rest obtained from reference TRBV13 and TRBJ2-1, is as follows: AAGVIQSPRHLIKEKRETATLKCYPIPRHDTVYWYQQGPGQDPQFLISFYEKMQSDKGSIPDRFSAQQFSDYHSELNMSSLELGDSALYFCASSFSGVGNEQFFGPGTRLTVL.

Many counts were recorded for this clonotype. This chain links TRBV20-1 with TRBJ1-1, with TRBD1 matching over 8 bases. Germline trimming cut 1 base from V and 2 bases from J; bases unmatched to any gene: 6. The CDR3 runs to 15 residues. The germline V gene has CDR1 DFQATT and CDR2 SNEGSKA (reference sequence). This CDR3 is CSARGTGRANTEAFF. CDR3 bases: TGCAGTGCTAGAGGGACAGGGAGGGCCAACACTGAAGCTTTCTTT.

V and J are TRBV7-9 and TRBJ2-7, with D possibly TRBD2 on 5 matching bases. This CDR3 is built from 13 residues. V shed 4 bases and J shed 5 bases, with 12 bases lying between them. The V gene's germline CDR1 is SEHNR and CDR2 FQNEAQ (reference sequence). The CDR3 spells CASSSGSWDEQYF. CDR3 in DNA: TGTGCCAGCAGCTCGGGGTCCTGGGACGAGCAGTACTTC.

The chain is built from TRBV29-1 and TRBJ2-1; D gene unclear. The CDR3 sequence is 12 residues long. V was trimmed by 7 bases and J by 7 bases, leaving 14 bases between them. Germline CDR1 is SQVTM and CDR2 is ANQGSEA. CDR3 protein: CSGNGLENEQFF. The CDR3 nucleotides are TGCAGCGGCAACGGCCTAGAGAATGAGCAGTTCTTC.

This clonotype turned up a few times. The gene calls are TRBV12-3 or TRBV12-4 and TRBJ2-2; 12 bases align to TRBD2. Trimming cost V 2 bases and J 3 bases; bases outside gene matches: 7. There are 18 residues in the CDR3. The CDR3 DNA reads as TGTGCCAGCAGTTTATGGCTAGCGGGGGGGCCCGACACCGGGGAGCTGTTTTTT. Encoded protein: CASSLWLAGGPDTGELFF.

DNA for the CDR3: TGTGCCAGCAGCTTACGTAGTTTTGGAGAGACCCAGTACTTC. Protein product: CASSLRSFGETQYF. The rearrangement joins TRBV7-8 to TRBJ2-5; no clear D gene. Trimming took off 2 bases at V and 4 bases at J, with 11 bases between the two ends. The CDR3 loop spans 14 amino acids. Germline loops: CDR1 SGHVS, CDR2 FQNEAQ.

The chain is built from TRBV3-1 and TRBJ2-7; the match to TRBD1 covers 8 bases. The CDR3 extends over 12 amino acids. The V gene's germline CDR1 is LGHDT and CDR2 YNNKEL (reference sequence). The trim removed 2 bases at V and 9 bases at J, leaving 3 bases unmatched. The CDR3 loop is CASSQLDRGQYF. CDR3 DNA: TGTGCCAGCAGCCAATTAGACAGGGGGCAGTACTTC.

V and J are TRBV12-3 or TRBV12-4 and TRBJ1-2; D gene unclear. V lost 6 bases and J 4 bases, leaving 15 bases between the germline ends. The CDR3 loop spans 14 amino acids. As DNA, the CDR3 is TGTGCCAGCAGCCGCAGGACGGTGACCTATGGCTACACCTTC. Translated, it gives CASSRRTVTYGYTF.

This clonotype was observed a few times. V and J are TRBV20-1 and TRBJ2-3; D remains unclear. From germline, CDR1 is DFQATT and CDR2 SNEGSKA (reference sequence). The CDR3 is made up of 13 amino acids. The ends were cut back, 1 base at V and 4 bases at J, with 9 bases in the middle. The CDR3 protein is CSARGLTADTQYF. The CDR3 DNA reads TGCAGTGCTAGAGGACTGACGGCAGATACGCAGTATTTT.

The J gene is TRBJ2-2, the V gene TRBV27; the D is unclear. The CDR3 has 16 residues. In germline, CDR1 is MNHEY, CDR2 SMNVEV (reference sequence). V was pared by 1 base and J by 5 bases, with 14 bases between. The DNA of the CDR3 is TGTGCCAGCAGTTTATTGGTACACCTTGGGACCGGGGAGCTGTTTTTT. Amino acid sequence: CASSLLVHLGTGELFF.

The rearrangement uses TRBV20-1 and TRBJ2-1; D might be TRBD2 (5 bases). The V end was cut by 1 base, the J end by 2 bases, with 9 bases between. The germline gives CDR1 DFQATT, CDR2 SNEGSKA (reference sequence). The CDR3 contains 14 residues. CDR3 DNA: TGCAGTGCTAGAGGGACTGGGACCTACAATGAGCAGTTCTTC. It encodes CSARGTGTYNEQFF.

This clonotype has ten or more counts. V is TRBV7-2 and J is TRBJ2-1; 7 nucleotides line up with TRBD1. The length of the CDR3 is 15 residues. Trimming removed 2 bases from V and 9 bases from J; junction bases left unmatched: 10. Per germline, CDR1 SGHTA and CDR2 FQGNSA. The CDR3 DNA sequence: TGTGCCAGCAGCTTAATGGGTAACAGGGGAACTGAGCAGTTCTTC. Translation: CASSLMGNRGTEQFF.

This chain joins TRBV7-6 and TRBJ2-5, with 7 bases fitting TRBD2. This CDR3 spans 14 amino acids. The V and J ends lost 6 bases and 9 bases, in that order; junction bases with no gene match: 13. Germline V gives CDR1 SGHVS, CDR2 FNYEAQ. This CDR3 reads CASSRGLGGAAQYF. The CDR3 DNA is TGTGCCAGCAGTCGCGGACTAGGCGGTGCGGCCCAGTACTTC.

In this sample, this clonotype turned up a few times. The chain links TRBV5-1 to TRBJ2-6; D perhaps matches TRBD2 (6 bases). The CDR3 extends over 15 amino acids. Trimming pared 3 bases from V and 2 bases from J, leaving 9 bases between. The germline V gene has CDR1 SGHRS and CDR2 YFSETQ. CDR3 sequence: CASSSGDPGANVLTF. CDR3 bases: TGCGCCAGCAGCTCGGGGGACCCTGGGGCCAACGTCCTGACTTTC.

There are a few counts of this clonotype. The chain employs TRBV9 and TRBJ2-1; the D gene is possibly TRBD2 (7 bases). The germline gives CDR1 SGDLS, CDR2 YYNGEE. The CDR3 consists of 18 residues. V was pared by 0 bases and J by 0 bases, with 16 bases between. The CDR3 bases are TGTGCCAGCAGCGTAGATGGGGGGGGCGGTAGCTCCTACAATGAGCAGTTCTTC. The encoded protein is CASSVDGGGGSSYNEQFF. Variable domain in full (rest from reference TRBV9 and TRBJ2-1): DSGVTQTPKHLITATGQRVTLRCSPRSGDLSVYWYQQSLDQGLQFLIQYYNGEERAKGNILERFSAQQFPDLHSELNLSSLELGDSALYFCASSVDGGGGSSYNEQFFGPGTRLTVL.

This clonotype was detected ten times or more. The chain links TRBV28 to TRBJ1-2, with D hard to call. The CDR3 is 12 residues long. V lost 8 bases and J 6 bases, leaving 13 bases between the germline ends. Germline V lookup: CDR1 MDHEN, CDR2 SYDVKM. The CDR3 loop reads CASHSGINGYTF. Written as DNA, the CDR3 is TGTGCCAGCCATTCGGGCATCAATGGCTACACCTTC.

The chain uses TRBV5-1 and TRBJ2-7; D is undetermined. V dropped 5 bases and J dropped 3 bases, with 6 bases sitting between them. Germline-derived CDR1 and CDR2 are SGHRS and YFSETQ. The CDR3 runs to 11 residues. The CDR3 nucleotides are TGCGCCAGCAGATCGATCTACGAGCAGTACTTC. Encoded protein: CASRSIYEQYF.

This clonotype was seen ten or more times. The chain is built from TRBV3-1 and TRBJ2-7, with TRBD2 as a possible D gene (6 bases). The CDR3 sequence is 14 residues long. Germline V gives CDR1 LGHDT, CDR2 YNNKEL (reference sequence). Trimming removed 2 bases at V and 0 bases at J, with 8 bases between. As DNA, the CDR3 is TGTGCCAGCAGCCAACTAGCGAGCTCCTACGAGCAGTACTTC. Translated, it gives CASSQLASSYEQYF.

This clonotype turned up a few times. The J gene is TRBJ1-2, the V gene TRBV7-9; D not resolved. Germline V CDR1 and CDR2: SEHNR, FQNEAQ (reference sequence). The ends were cut back, 5 bases at V and 4 bases at J, with 14 bases in the middle. The CDR3 is 14 amino acids. The CDR3 is CASSRPAPVYGYTF. In DNA form, the CDR3 reads TGTGCCAGCAGCCGACCTGCCCCCGTCTATGGCTACACCTTC.

The CDR3, as DNA: TGTGCCACCGGCCCAACAGGGATAGCGGGTGAAAAACTGTTTTTT. Protein product: CATGPTGIAGEKLFF. The V and J genes are TRBV5-5 and TRBJ1-4, with D perhaps TRBD1 (6 bases). Looked up from germline, CDR1 is SGHKS and CDR2 is YYEKEE (reference sequence). V shed 9 bases and J shed 7 bases, with 22 bases lying between them. The CDR3 is made up of 15 amino acids.

This clonotype was seen only a few times. The chain has TRBV24-1 and TRBJ2-2, with D unclear. Trimming stripped 8 bases from V and 1 base from J, with 16 bases between. This CDR3 is 16 amino acids long. Germline loops: CDR1 KGHDR, CDR2 SFDVKD. The CDR3: CATIATDGLNTGELFF. The CDR3 nucleotides read TGTGCCACCATTGCAACGGACGGGCTGAACACCGGGGAGCTGTTTTTT.

The J gene is TRBJ2-5, the V gene TRBV6-6; TRBD1 agrees at 9 bases. The CDR3 contains 13 residues. Germline trimming cut 6 bases from V and 5 bases from J; bases unmatched to any gene: 4. Per germline, CDR1 MNHNY and CDR2 SVGAGI (reference sequence). The CDR3 spells CASRQGAVETQYF. The CDR3 DNA sequence: TGTGCCAGCAGACAGGGGGCCGTTGAGACCCAGTACTTC.

This clonotype was detected a few times. The chain has TRBV7-2 and TRBJ2-7; a weak D match, TRBD2 (5 bases). From germline, CDR1 is SGHTA and CDR2 FQGNSA. The V end was cut by 5 bases, the J end by 3 bases, with 17 bases between. The CDR3 consists of 15 residues. CDR3 nucleotides: TGTGCCAGCAGCCTCGATAGTACTAGTCTCTACGAGCAGTACTTC. Protein sequence: CASSLDSTSLYEQYF.

This chain joins TRBV10-3 and TRBJ2-7; 8 positions agree with TRBD1. The CDR3 is made up of 13 amino acids. CDR1 and CDR2 (germline): ENHRY, SYGVKD. V lost 9 bases, J lost 4 bases, and 8 bases stayed unmatched. CDR3 sequence reads: CAMVWTGKYEQYF. In DNA form, the CDR3 reads TGTGCCATGGTATGGACAGGGAAATACGAGCAGTACTTC.

The CDR3, as DNA: TGCGCCAGCAGCCATCGCACAACGGATACGCAGTATTTT. Encoded protein: CASSHRTTDTQYF. The V and J genes are TRBV4-3 and TRBJ2-3; no definite D call. The germline V and J ends were trimmed by 3 bases and 6 bases, with 10 bases remaining between them. The germline CDR1 and CDR2 sequences are LGHNA and YSLEER. The CDR3 runs 13 residues.

This clonotype has a handful of counts. This chain joins TRBV12-5 and TRBJ1-5, with D possibly being TRBD1 (5 bases). The CDR3 consists of 13 residues. CDR1 is LGHNT and CDR2 is FRNRAP in the germline V gene. Trimming cost V 2 bases and J 5 bases, with 7 bases left between them. CDR3 residues: CASGLTRDQPQHF. CDR3 nucleotide sequence: TGTGCTAGTGGTTTGACCAGGGATCAGCCCCAGCATTTT.